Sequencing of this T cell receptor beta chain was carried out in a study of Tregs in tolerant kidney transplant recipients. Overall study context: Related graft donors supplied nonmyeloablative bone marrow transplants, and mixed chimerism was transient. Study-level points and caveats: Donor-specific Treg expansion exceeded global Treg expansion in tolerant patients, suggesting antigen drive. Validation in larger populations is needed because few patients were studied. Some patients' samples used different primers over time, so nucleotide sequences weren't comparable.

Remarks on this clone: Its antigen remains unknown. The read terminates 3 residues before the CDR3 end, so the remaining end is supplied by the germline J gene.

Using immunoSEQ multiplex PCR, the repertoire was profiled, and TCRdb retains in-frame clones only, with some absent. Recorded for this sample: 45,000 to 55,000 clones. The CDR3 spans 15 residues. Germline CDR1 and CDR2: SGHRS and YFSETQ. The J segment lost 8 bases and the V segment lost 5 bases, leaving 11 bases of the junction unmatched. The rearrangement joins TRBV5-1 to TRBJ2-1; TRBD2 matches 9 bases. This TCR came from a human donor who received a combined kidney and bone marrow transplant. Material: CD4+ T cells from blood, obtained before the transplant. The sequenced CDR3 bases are TGCGCCAGCAGAACCTCAAGCGGGAGGACTGATGAG. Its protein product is CASRTSSGRTDE. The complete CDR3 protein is CASRTSSGRTDEQFF.